This T cell receptor (beta chain) was found in a study of blood T cell repertoires in COVID-19. For the study at large: From T cells, B-cell-depleted T cells, or PBMCs came the material, which was cDNA or gDNA.

Per the authors' pipeline: Quantification of nucleated cells was approximated via reference gene primer amplification. The data were produced by immunoSEQ multiplex PCR, yet TCRdb's version contains in-frame clones alone and is incomplete. V, J and clone size derive from that table, while D and trimming were established from the DNA sequence. The table lists about 140,000 clones, roughly 85% of them singletons. This CDR3 has 14 residues. Germline-derived CDR1 and CDR2 are SGHNT and YYREEE (reference sequence). Between the trimmed V and J ends, which lost 0 bases and 1 base, there was a span of 7 bases. Two negative PCRs, clearance, or symptom resolution had been documented for recovered Cohort 3 donors.

This chain joins TRBV5-4 and TRBJ2-5, with D tentatively TRBD1 (5 bases). The TCR was taken from a woman aged 50 to 65 who had recovered from COVID-19. Material for sequencing was PBMCs or T cells enriched from blood (not recorded which). Here the CDR3 reads CASSLEGIQETQYF. CDR3 bases: TGTGCCAGCAGCTTGGAGGGGATCCAAGAGACCCAGTACTTC.